This section outlines one TCR beta chain sequence together with its context. Its target is unknown. The CDR3 consists of 16 residues. V was shortened by 3 bases and J by 3 bases, with 14 bases between the two germline ends. Germline V gene lookup returns CDR1 LNHDA and CDR2 SQIVND (reference sequence). These data originate in a study of cytomegalovirus exposure and HLA in healthy donors. This PCR relied on a set of 60 Vbeta primers and 13 Jbeta primers. The repertoire was sequenced with immunoSEQ multiplex PCR; TCRdb's copy has only in-frame clones and lacks some. The table records some 110,000 clones, 76% of them present only once. Points from the study as a whole: The investigators catalogued 150 to 200 TCR beta chains as cytomegalovirus-associated.

This TCR came from a man in his fifties or sixties in good health and CMV-seronegative. V and J are TRBV19 and TRBJ2-2; maybe TRBD2 (6 bases). The sequencing sample was made of PBMCs. CDR3 amino acids: CASSIRGYRDTGELFF. The CDR3 DNA follows: TGTGCCAGTAGTATTCGGGGGTATCGCGACACCGGGGAGCTGTTTTTT.